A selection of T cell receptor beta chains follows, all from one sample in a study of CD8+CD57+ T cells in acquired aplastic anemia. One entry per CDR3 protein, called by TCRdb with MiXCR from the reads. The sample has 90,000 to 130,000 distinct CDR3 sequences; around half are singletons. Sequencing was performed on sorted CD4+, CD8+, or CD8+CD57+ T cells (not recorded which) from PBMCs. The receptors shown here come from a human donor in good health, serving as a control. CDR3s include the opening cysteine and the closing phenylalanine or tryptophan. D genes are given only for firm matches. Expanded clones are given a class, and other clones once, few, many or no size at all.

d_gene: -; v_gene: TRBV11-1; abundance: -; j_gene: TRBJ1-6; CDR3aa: CASSFLWSRTHAYNSPLHF; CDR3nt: -
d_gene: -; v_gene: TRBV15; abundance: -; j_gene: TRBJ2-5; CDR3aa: CATSRESAGIVETQYF; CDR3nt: TGTGCCACCAGCAGAGAGTCCGCAGGGATCGTAGAGACCCAGTACTTC
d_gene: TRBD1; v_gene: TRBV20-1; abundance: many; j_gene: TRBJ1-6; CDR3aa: CSVLGTGQGNSPLHF; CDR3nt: TGCAGCGTGCTAGGGACGGGACAGGGAAATTCACCCCTCCACTTT
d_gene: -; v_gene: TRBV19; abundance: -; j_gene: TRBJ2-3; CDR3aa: CASSIKTGTDTQYF; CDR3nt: TGTGCCAGTAGTATTAAGACAGGCACAGATACGCAGTATTTT
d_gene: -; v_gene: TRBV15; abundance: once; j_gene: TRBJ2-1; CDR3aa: CATSMYQGNNEQFF; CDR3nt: TGTGCCACCAGCATGTATCAGGGAAACAATGAGCAGTTCTTC
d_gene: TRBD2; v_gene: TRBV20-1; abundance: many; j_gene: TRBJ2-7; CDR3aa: CSATTSGGQTLSYEQYF; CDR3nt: TGCAGTGCGACAACTAGCGGGGGGCAAACTCTTTCCTACGAGCAGTACTTC
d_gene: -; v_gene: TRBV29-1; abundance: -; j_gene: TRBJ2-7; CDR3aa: CSVGTTRYEQYF; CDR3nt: TGCAGCGTCGGGACGACTCGCTACGAGCAGTACTTC
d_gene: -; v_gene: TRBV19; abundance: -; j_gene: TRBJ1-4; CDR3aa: CASSGQTTNEKLFF; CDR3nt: TGTGCCAGTAGCGGACAGACAACTAATGAAAAACTGTTTTTT
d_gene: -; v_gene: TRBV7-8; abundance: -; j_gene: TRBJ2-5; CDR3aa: CASSLVPRGTQYF; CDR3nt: TGTGCCAGCAGCTTAGTCCCCAGGGGGACCCAGTACTTC
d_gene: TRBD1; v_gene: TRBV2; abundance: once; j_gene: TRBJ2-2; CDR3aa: CASKDRGSSGTGELFF; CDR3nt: TGTGCCAGCAAGGACAGGGGGTCATCAGGAACCGGGGAGCTGTTTTTT
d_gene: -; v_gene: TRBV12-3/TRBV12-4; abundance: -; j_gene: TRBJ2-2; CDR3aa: CASSRERGELFF; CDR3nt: TGTGCCAGCAGCAGGGAGCGCGGGGAGCTGTTTTTT
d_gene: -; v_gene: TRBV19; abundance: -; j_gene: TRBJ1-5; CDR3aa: CASSISSNQPQHF; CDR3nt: TGTGCCAGTAGTATATCTAGCAATCAGCCCCAGCATTTT
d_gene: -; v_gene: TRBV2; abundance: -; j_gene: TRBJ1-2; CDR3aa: CASSTANYGYTF; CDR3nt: TGTGCCAGCAGTACAGCTAACTATGGCTACACCTTC
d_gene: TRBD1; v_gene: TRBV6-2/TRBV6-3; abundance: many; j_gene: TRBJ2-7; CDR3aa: CASSSRTGPYEQYF; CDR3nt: TGTGCCAGCAGTTCCCGGACAGGACCCTACGAGCAGTACTTC
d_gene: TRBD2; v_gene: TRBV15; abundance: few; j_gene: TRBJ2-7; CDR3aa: CATSRGKGAGGKQYF; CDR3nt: TGTGCCACCAGCAGGGGTAAAGGAGCGGGAGGCAAGCAGTACTTC
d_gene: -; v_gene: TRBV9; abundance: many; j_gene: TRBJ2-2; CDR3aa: CASGTGELFF; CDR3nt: TGTGCCAGCGGTACGGGGGAGCTGTTTTTT
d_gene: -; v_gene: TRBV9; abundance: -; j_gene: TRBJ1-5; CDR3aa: CASSVGQNQPQHF; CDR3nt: TGTGCCAGCAGCGTAGGACAGAATCAGCCCCAGCATTTT
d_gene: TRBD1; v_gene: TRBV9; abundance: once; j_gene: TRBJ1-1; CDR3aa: CASSQTGEPNTEAFF; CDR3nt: TGTGCCAGCAGCCAGACAGGGGAGCCGAACACTGAAGCTTTCTTT
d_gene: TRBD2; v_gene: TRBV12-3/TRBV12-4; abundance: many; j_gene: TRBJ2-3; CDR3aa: CASSTGTSKGTDTQYF; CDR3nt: TGTGCCAGCAGTACCGGGACTAGCAAGGGCACAGATACGCAGTATTTT
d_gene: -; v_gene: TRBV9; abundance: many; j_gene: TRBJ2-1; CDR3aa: CASSVGDGGQSSYNEQFF; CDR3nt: TGTGCCAGCAGCGTAGGGGACGGGGGTCAGAGCTCCTACAATGAGCAGTTCTTC
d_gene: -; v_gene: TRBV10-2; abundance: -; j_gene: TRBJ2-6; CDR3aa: CAILWGQDSSGANVLTF; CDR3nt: TGCGCCATTCTATGGGGGCAGGATAGCTCTGGGGCCAACGTCCTGACTTTC
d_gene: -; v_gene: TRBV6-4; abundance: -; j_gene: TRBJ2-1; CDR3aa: CASSDSGETEQFF; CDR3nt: TGTGCCAGCAGTGACTCCGGCGAAACTGAGCAGTTCTTC
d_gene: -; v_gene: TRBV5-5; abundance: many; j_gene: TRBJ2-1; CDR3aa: CASSLAVSSYNEQFF; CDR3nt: TGTGCCAGCAGCTTGGCCGTTAGTTCCTACAATGAGCAGTTCTTC
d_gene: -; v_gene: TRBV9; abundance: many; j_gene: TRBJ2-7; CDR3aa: CASSVTAIRTEQYF; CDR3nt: TGTGCCAGCAGCGTAACAGCCATTAGGACCGAGCAGTACTTC
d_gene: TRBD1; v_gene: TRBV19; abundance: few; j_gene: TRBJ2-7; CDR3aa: CASRRTTGAYEQYF; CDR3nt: TGTGCCAGTAGACGGACGACAGGGGCCTACGAGCAGTACTTC
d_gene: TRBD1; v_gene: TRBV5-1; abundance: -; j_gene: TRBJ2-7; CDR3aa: CASSPGQGIDEQYF; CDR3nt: TGCGCCAGCAGCCCTGGACAGGGAATCGACGAGCAGTACTTC
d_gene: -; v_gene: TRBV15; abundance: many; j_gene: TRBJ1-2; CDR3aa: CATSRDLKGYGYTF; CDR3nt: TGTGCCACCAGCAGAGATTTGAAGGGTTATGGCTACACCTTC
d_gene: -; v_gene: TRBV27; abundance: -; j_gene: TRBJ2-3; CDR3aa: CASSLRKTTDTQYF; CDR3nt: TGTGCCAGCAGTTTACGGAAGACCACAGATACGCAGTATTTT
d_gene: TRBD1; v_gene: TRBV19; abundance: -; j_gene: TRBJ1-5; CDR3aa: CASSVQGKGRQPQHF; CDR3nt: TGTGCCAGTAGTGTACAGGGGAAAGGGAGACAGCCCCAGCATTTT
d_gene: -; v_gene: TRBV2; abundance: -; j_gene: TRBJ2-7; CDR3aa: CASSEGEDTKQYF; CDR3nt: TGTGCCAGCAGTGAGGGGGAGGATACGAAGCAGTACTTC
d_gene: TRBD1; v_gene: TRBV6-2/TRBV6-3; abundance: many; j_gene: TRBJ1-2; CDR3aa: CASSYPGQGRGFYGYTF; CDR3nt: TGTGCCAGCAGTTACCCCGGACAGGGGAGAGGGTTCTATGGCTACACCTTC
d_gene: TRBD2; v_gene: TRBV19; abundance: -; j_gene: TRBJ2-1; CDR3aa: CASQRGGLNEQFF; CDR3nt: TGTGCCAGTCAGCGGGGGGGCCTGAATGAGCAGTTCTTC
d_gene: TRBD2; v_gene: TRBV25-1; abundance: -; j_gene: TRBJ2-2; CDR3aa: CASQGGSGELFF; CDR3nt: TGTGCCAGCCAGGGAGGGTCCGGGGAGCTGTTTTTT
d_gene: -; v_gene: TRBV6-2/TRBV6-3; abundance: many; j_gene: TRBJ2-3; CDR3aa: CATGGQSTDTQYF; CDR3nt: TGTGCCACCGGGGGCCAATCCACAGATACGCAGTATTTT
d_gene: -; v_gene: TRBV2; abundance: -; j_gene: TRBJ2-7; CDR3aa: CASSELAINSYEQYF; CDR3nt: TGTGCCAGCAGTGAATTGGCAATCAACTCCTACGAGCAGTACTTC
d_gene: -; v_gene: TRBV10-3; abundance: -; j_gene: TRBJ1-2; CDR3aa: CAISGRSDTGYTF; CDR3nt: TGTGCCATCAGTGGGAGATCGGACACTGGCTACACCTTC
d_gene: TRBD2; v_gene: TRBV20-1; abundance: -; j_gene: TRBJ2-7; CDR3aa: CSASGGVHRAAYEQYF; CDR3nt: TGCAGTGCTAGCGGGGGGGTACACAGGGCAGCCTACGAGCAGTACTTC
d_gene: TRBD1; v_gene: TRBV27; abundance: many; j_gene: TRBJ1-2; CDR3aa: CASSPGTATNYGYTF; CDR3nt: TGTGCCAGCAGTCCTGGGACAGCTACTAACTATGGCTACACCTTC
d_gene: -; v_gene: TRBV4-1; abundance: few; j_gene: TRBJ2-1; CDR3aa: CASSHLGRYNEQFF; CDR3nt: TGCGCCAGCAGCCACCTAGGCAGATACAATGAGCAGTTCTTC
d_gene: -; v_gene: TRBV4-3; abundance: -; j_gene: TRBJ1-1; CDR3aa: CASSQRQEVAEAFF; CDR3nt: TGCGCCAGCAGCCAACGACAGGAGGTGGCTGAAGCTTTCTTT
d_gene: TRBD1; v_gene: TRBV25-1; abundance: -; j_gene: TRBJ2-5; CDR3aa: CASSTTGGSQETQYF; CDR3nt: TGTGCCAGCAGTACTACAGGGGGAAGCCAAGAGACCCAGTACTTC
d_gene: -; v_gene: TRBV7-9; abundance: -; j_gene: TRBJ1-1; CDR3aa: CASSLGSSTVTEAFF; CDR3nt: TGTGCCAGCAGCTTAGGTAGTAGTACGGTCACTGAAGCTTTCTTT
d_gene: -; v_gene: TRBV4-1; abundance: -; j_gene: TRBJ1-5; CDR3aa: CASSQGGGRGNQPQHF; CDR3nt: TGCGCCAGCAGCCAAGGGGGAGGAAGGGGAAATCAGCCCCAGCATTTT